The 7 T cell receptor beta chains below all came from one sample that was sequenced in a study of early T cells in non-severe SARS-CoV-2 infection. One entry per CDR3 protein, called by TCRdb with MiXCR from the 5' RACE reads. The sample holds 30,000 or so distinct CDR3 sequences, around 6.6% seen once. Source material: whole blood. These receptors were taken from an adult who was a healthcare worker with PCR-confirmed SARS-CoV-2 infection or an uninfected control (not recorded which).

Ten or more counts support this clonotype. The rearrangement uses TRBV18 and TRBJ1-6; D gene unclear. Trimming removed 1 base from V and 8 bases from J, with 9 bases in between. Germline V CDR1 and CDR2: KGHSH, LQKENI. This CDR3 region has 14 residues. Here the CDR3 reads CASSPQDGYSPLHF. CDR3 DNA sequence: TGTGCCAGCTCACCACAGGACGGGTATTCACCCCTCCACTTT.

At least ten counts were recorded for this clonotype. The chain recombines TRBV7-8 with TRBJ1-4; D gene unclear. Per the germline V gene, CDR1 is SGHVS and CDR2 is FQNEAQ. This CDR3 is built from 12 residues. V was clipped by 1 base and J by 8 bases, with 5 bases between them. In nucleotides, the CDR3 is TGTGCCAGCAGCTTAGGAAAGGAAAAACTGTTTTTT. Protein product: CASSLGKEKLFF. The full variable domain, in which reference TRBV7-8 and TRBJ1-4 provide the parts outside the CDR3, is GAGVSQSPRYKVAKRGQDVALRCDPISGHVSLFWYQQALGQGPEFLTYFQNEAQLDKSGLPSDRFFAERPEGSVSTLKIQRTQQEDSAVYLCASSLGKEKLFFGSGTQLSVL.

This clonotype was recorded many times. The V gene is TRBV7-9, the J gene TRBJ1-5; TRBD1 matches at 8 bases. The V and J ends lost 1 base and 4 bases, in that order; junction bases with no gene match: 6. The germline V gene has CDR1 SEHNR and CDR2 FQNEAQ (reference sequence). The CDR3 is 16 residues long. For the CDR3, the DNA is TGTGCCAGCAGCTTAGGTGGACAGGGCGAGAATCAGCCCCAGCATTTT. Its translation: CASSLGGQGENQPQHF.

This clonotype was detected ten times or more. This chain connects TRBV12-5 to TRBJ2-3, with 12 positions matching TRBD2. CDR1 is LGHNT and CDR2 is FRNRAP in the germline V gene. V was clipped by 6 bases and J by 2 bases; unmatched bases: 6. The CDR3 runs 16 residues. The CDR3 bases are TGTGCTAGTGGCGTGGGACTAGCGGGTACCACAGATACGCAGTATTTT. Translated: CASGVGLAGTTDTQYF.

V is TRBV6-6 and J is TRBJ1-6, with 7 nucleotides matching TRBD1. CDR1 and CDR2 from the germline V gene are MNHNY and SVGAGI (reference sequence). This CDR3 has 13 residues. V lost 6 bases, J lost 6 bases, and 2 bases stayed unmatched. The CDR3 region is CASRGQSNSPLHF. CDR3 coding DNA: TGTGCCAGCAGGGGACAGAGTAATTCACCCCTCCACTTT.

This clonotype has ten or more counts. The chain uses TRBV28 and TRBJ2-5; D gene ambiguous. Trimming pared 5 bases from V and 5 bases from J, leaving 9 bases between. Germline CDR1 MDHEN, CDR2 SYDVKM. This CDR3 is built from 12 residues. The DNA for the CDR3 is TGTGCCAGCAGTCCCTTAGGGGAGACCCAGTACTTC. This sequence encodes CASSPLGETQYF.

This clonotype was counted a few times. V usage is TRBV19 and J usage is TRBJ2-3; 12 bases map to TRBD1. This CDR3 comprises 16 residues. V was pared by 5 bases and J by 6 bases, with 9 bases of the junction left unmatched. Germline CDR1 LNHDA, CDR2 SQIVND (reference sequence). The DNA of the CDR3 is TGTGCCAGTAGTCCCGTGGGACAGGGGGCGGGTGATACGCAGTATTTT. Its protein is CASSPVGQGAGDTQYF.